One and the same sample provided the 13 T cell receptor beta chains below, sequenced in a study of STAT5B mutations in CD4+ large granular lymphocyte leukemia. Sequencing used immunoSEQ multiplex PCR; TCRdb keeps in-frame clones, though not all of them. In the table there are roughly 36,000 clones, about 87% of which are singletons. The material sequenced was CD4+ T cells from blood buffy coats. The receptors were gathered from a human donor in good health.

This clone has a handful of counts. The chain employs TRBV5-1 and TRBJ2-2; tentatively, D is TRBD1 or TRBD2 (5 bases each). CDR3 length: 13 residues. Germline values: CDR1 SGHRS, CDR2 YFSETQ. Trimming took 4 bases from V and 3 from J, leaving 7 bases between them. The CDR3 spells CASSVGDTGELFF. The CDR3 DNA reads TGCGCCAGCAGCGTGGGGGACACCGGGGAGCTGTTTTTT.

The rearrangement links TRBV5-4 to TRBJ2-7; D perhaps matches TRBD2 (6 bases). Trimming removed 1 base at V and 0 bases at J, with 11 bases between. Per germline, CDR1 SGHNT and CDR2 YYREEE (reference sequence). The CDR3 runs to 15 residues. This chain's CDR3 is CASSLPGVGSYEQYF. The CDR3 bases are TGTGCCAGCAGCTTGCCGGGGGTCGGCTCCTACGAGCAGTACTTC.

Here the CDR3 DNA reads TGCAGCGTACGTCTGTTTTACTCGCCCTACGAGCAGTACTTC. Its protein product is CSVRLFYSPYEQYF. This chain joins TRBV29-1 and TRBJ2-7, with D unresolved. Germline V gives CDR1 SQVTM, CDR2 ANQGSEA. CDR3 length: 14 residues. Trimming left V 6 bases short and J 2 bases short, with 17 bases between.

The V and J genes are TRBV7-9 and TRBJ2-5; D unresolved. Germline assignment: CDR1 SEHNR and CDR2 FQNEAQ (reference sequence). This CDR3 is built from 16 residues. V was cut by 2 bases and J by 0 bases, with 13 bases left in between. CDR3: CASSLSPSVYQETQYF. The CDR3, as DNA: TGTGCCAGCAGCTTATCGCCTTCCGTGTACCAAGAGACCCAGTACTTC.

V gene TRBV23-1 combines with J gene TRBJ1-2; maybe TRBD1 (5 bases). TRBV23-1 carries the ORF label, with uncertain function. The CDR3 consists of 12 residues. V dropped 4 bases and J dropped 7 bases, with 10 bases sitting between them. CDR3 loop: CASSLGAVGYTF. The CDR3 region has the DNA TGCGCCAGCAGTCTAGGGGCGGTTGGCTACACCTTC.

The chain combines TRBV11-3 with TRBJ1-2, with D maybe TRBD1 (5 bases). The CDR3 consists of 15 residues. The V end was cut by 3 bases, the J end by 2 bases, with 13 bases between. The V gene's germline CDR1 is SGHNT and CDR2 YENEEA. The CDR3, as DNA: TGTGCCAGCAGCTTTGAGGGGCAAAGAAACTATGGCTACACCTTC. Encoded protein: CASSFEGQRNYGYTF.

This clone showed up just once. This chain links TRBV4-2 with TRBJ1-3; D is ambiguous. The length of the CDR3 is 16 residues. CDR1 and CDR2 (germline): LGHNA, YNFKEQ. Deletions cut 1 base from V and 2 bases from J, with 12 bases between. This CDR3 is CASSQGQAFAGNTIYF. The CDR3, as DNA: TGTGCCAGCAGCCAAGGGCAGGCCTTCGCTGGAAACACCATATATTTT.

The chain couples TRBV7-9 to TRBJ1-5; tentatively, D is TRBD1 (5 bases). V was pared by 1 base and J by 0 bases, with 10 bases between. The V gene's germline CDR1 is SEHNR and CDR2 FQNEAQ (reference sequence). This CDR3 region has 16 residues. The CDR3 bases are TGTGCCAGCAGCTTAGGGGACGGAGTTAGCAATCAGCCCCAGCATTTT. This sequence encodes CASSLGDGVSNQPQHF.

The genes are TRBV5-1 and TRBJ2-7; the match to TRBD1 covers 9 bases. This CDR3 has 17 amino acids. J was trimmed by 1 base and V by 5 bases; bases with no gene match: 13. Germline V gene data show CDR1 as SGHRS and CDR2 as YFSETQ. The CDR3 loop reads CASSFVTGGQGSYEQYF. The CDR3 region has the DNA TGCGCCAGCAGTTTTGTCACCGGAGGACAGGGGTCCTACGAGCAGTACTTC.

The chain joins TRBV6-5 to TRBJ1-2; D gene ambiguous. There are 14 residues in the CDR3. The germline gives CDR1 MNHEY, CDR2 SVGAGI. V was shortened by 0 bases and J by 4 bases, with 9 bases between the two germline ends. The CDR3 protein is CASSYSRPFYGYTF. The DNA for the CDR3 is TGTGCCAGCAGTTACTCGCGACCATTCTATGGCTACACCTTC.

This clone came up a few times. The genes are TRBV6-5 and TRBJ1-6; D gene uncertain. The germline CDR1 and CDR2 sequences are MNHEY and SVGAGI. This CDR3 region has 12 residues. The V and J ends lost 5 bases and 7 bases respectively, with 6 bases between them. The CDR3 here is CASSVENSPLHF. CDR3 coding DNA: TGTGCCAGCAGTGTGGAGAATTCACCCCTCCACTTT.

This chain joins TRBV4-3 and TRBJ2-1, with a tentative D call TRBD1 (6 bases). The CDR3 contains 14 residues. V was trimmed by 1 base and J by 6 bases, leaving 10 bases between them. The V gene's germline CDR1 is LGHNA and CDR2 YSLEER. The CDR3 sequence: CASSQAFRGNEQFF. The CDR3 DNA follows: TGCGCCAGCAGCCAAGCCTTCAGGGGCAATGAGCAGTTCTTC.

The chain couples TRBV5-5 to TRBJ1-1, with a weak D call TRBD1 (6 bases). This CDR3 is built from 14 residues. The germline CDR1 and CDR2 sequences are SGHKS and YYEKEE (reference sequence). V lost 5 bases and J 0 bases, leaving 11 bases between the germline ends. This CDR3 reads CASRSTGMNTEAFF. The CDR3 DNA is TGTGCCAGCAGATCCACAGGGATGAACACTGAAGCTTTCTTT.